This entry describes one T cell receptor (beta chain). Its antigen is unidentified. This specimen belongs to a study of PD-1 blockade in classical Hodgkin lymphoma. Study-wide points: Prior to therapy, complete responders displayed diversity much like that of newly diagnosed patients.

This CDR3 region has 11 residues. Deletions cut 0 bases from V and 5 bases from J, with 2 bases between. The germline gives CDR1 ENHRY, CDR2 SYGVKD. Libraries were prepared by immunoSEQ multiplex PCR; TCRdb keeps only in-frame clonotypes and omits some of them. The table shows about 17,000 clones, with approximately 72% occurring only once. In every patient, relapse followed autologous stem cell transplantation, while exposure to brentuximab vedotin differed. Best response was recorded as complete response, partial response or progressive disease. The input for sequencing was peripheral blood mononuclear cells (PBMCs), taken at baseline. The J gene is TRBJ2-7, the V gene TRBV10-3; D not certain. This TCR was sampled from a human donor with classical Hodgkin lymphoma. The DNA of the CDR3 is TGTGCCATCAGTGAGTCTGACGAGCAGTACTTC. Its protein product is CAISESDEQYF.